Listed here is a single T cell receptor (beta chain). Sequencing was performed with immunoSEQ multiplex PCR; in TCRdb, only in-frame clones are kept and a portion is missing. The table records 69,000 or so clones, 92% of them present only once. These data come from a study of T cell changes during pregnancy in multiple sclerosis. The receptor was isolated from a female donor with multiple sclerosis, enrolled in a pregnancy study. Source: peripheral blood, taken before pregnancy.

The CDR3 loop is CASTSTGGPYEQYF. DNA for the CDR3: TGTGCCAGCACATCGACAGGGGGTCCCTACGAGCAGTACTTC. The genes are TRBV27 and TRBJ2-7; TRBD1 matches 9 bases. This CDR3 is 14 amino acids long. The ends lost 7 bases at V and 2 bases at J; junction bases unmatched: 6. Germline CDR1 and CDR2: MNHEY and SMNVEV (reference sequence).